This T cell receptor beta chain originates from a study of blood T cell repertoires in COVID-19. Study-wide background: Collection of acute and convalescent COVID-19 samples took place in the United States, Italy and Spain. Sample material is recorded as cDNA or gDNA derived from T cells, B-cell-depleted T cells, or PBMCs.

The CDR3 contains 15 residues. Per the germline V gene, CDR1 is MGHRA and CDR2 is YSYEKL. The V end was cut by 1 base, the J end by 4 bases, with 13 bases between. Methods used by the authors: Cell counts per sample came from amplifying reference gene primers. Clones were sequenced by immunoSEQ multiplex PCR, and TCRdb holds only the in-frame ones, with some missing. V and J calls and clone size are as listed in that table; D and trimming were resolved from the DNA. The sample carries roughly 280,000 clones, 80% to 90% recorded once. The receptor's source is a woman in her 70s with acute or convalescent COVID-19. The chain uses TRBV4-1 and TRBJ1-2, with D maybe TRBD1 (6 bases). The sample was peripheral blood. For the CDR3, the DNA is TGCGCCAGCAGCCAAGTGAGCGGACAGTCCTATGGCTACACCTTC. Encoded protein: CASSQVSGQSYGYTF.